This TCR beta chain was captured by sequencing in a study of regulatory T cells in long-lasting Graves disease. The time point: persistent/refractory GD, antithyroid drugs over 5 years with positive TRAb. RNA extracted from PBMCs served as the sequencing template. This clonotype was seen repeatedly, ten times or more. Its antigen is not known. The junction and the germline gene differ at one end; a read error may be behind it. Study results and caveats: TRBV28 was favored in persistent disease, as were TRBJ1-2 and TRBJ2-5. TCR diversity was lower in persistent Graves' patients (versus newly diagnosed ones).

Germline CDR1 reads MNHNS; CDR2 reads SASEGT. This CDR3 region has 14 residues. Building of the TCR beta libraries involved iRepertoire HTBI primers and Arm-PCR of CDR3 regions. One entry per CDR3 protein, called by TCRdb with MiXCR from the multiplex PCR reads. This sample carries about 460,000 distinct CDR3 sequences, around a fifth of them seen once, and the ten largest clones take roughly 13%. Source: peripheral blood mononuclear cells (PBMCs), taken when the disease was refractory, from a patient treated with antithyroid drugs. The clonotype was recovered from a female donor with Graves disease. The V gene is TRBV6-1, the J gene TRBJ1-1, with TRBD1 as a possible D gene (5 bases). The CDR3 loop is CASSIGTLGTGAFF. The CDR3, as DNA: TGTGCCAGCTCCATAGGGACTTTAGGGACTGGAGCTTTCTTT.